This record concerns one T cell receptor beta chain sequence. Per the germline V gene, CDR1 is SGHNT and CDR2 is YYREEE (reference sequence). The length of the CDR3 is 12 residues. Trimming pared 1 base from V and 9 bases from J, leaving 8 bases between. Some clones are missing from TCRdb's copy, which holds only in-frame ones; the method was immunoSEQ multiplex PCR. The sample shows roughly 650,000 clones, 96% of them seen only once. This specimen comes from a study of shared clonotypes between healthy human individuals. The naive CD8 population came from CD45RO-negative cells selected for CCR7, without terminally differentiated effector memory CD45RA+ cells.

The sample consisted of naive CD8+ T cells sorted from blood. The rearrangement joins TRBV5-4 to TRBJ2-1; weak D call: TRBD1 (5 bases). This TCR was recovered from a woman aged 25-40 years in good health. The CDR3 bases are TGTGCCAGCAGCTTGCAGGGCAGTGAGCAGTTCTTC. The encoded protein is CASSLQGSEQFF.